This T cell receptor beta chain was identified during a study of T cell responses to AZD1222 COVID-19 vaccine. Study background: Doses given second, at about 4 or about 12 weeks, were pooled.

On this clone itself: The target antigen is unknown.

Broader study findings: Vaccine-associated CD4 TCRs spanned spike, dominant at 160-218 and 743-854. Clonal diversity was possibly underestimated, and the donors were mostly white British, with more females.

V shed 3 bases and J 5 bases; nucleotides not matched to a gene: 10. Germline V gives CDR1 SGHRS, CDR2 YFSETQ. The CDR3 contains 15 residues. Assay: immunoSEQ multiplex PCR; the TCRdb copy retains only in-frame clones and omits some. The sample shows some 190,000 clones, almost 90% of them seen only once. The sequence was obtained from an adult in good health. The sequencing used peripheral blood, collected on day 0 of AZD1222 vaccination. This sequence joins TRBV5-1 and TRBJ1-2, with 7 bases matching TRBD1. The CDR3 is CASSWGQRLEYGYTF. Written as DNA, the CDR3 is TGCGCCAGCAGCTGGGGACAGCGACTTGAATATGGCTACACCTTC.